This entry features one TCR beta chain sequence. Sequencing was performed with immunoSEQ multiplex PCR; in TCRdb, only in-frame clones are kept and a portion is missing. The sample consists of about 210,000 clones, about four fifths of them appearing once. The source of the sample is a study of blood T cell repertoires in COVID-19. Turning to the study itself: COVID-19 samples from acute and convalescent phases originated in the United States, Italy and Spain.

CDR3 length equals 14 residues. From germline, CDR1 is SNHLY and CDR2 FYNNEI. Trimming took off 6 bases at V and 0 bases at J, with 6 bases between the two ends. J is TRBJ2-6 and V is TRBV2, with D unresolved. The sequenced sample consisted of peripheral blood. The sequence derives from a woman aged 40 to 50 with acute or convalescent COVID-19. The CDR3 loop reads CASSSGSGANVLTF. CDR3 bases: TGTGCCAGCAGCTCAGGCTCTGGGGCCAACGTCCTGACTTTC.